This T cell receptor (beta chain) was sequenced in a study of Ad26.COV2.S vaccination and SARS-CoV-2 variants. Whole-study results and caveats: Vaccine recipients posted higher spike-specific TCR breadth than their placebo counterparts.

Treatment of the sample: about 20 received Ad26.COV2.S at low or high dose, single or two shots; a few received placebo; per-sample allocation not given. Collection of the samples took place on day 63 after the first injection of vaccine or placebo. For this clone: Antigen unknown.

This table comes from immunoSEQ multiplex PCR, and its TCRdb copy is limited to in-frame clones, with some not included. In the table there are approximately 360,000 clones, about four fifths of which are singletons. Per germline, CDR1 LGHNA and CDR2 YNFKEQ. Trimming cost V 4 bases and J 4 bases; bases outside gene matches: 3. The CDR3 sequence is 13 residues long. This TCR was recovered from a person between 18 and 60 years old who received the Ad26.COV2.S COVID-19 vaccine or a placebo. The J gene is TRBJ1-2, the V gene TRBV4-2, with TRBD1 identical over 7 bases. The sequencing here drew on peripheral blood, taken in a trial of Ad26.COV2.S vaccine versus placebo. In DNA, the CDR3 is TGTGCCAGCAGCCTCGGACAGGCCTATGGCTACACCTTC. Protein product: CASSLGQAYGYTF.